These T cell receptor beta chains were read from a single sample in a study of blood T cell repertoires in COVID-19. The assay was immunoSEQ multiplex PCR, and TCRdb's table has in-frame clones only and misses some. The table includes some 100,000 clones, around nine tenths detected once. Sequencing was done on a sample of peripheral blood. These receptor sequences come from a woman aged 70 to 79 with acute or convalescent COVID-19. Both conserved end residues are part of each CDR3. A D gene is named only where the DNA matches it firmly. Part of the rows lack a size; the others show once, few, many or a class for expanded clones.

TRBV11-2,TRBJ2-7,-,once,CASSLASQGLYEQYF,TGTGCCAGCAGCTTAGCTTCCCAGGGCCTCTACGAGCAGTACTTC
TRBV9,TRBJ1-2,-,-,CASSPQTDEYGYTF,TGTGCCAGCAGCCCCCAGACAGATGAATATGGCTACACCTTC
TRBV29-1,TRBJ2-7,TRBD1,-,CSVAKGGVGGDEQYF,TGCAGCGTTGCCAAGGGTGGGGTAGGGGGCGACGAGCAGTACTTC
TRBV2,TRBJ1-1,-,-,CASSWRAHHTEAFF,TGTGCCAGCAGTTGGAGAGCCCATCACACTGAAGCTTTCTTT
TRBV7-9,TRBJ2-1,TRBD1,few,CASRRTGHEQFF,TGTGCCAGCAGACGGACAGGGCATGAGCAGTTCTTC
TRBV15,TRBJ2-5,-,-,CATSSPVRVQETQYF,TGTGCCACCAGCAGCCCCGTGCGGGTCCAAGAGACCCAGTACTTC
TRBV5-1,TRBJ2-3,TRBD2,-,CASSETSGRTDTQYF,TGCGCCAGCAGCGAGACTAGCGGACGCACAGATACGCAGTATTTT
TRBV11-3,TRBJ2-2,-,-,CASSLVRGSGELFF,TGTGCCAGCAGCTTAGTCCGGGGGTCCGGGGAGCTGTTTTTT
TRBV24-1,TRBJ1-5,-,-,CATSDSPRQGSNQPQHF,TGTGCCACCAGTGATTCCCCCCGGCAGGGGAGCAATCAGCCCCAGCATTTT
TRBV24-1,TRBJ2-3,-,-,CATSDFGRGADTQYF,TGTGCCACCAGTGATTTCGGCAGGGGTGCAGATACGCAGTATTTT
TRBV11-2,TRBJ2-1,TRBD2,-,CASSRTSGTYNEQFF,TGTGCCAGCAGCCGTACTAGCGGGACCTACAATGAGCAGTTCTTC
TRBV21-1,TRBJ2-1,-,-,CAGRGSYNEQFF,TGTGCAGGGAGGGGCTCCTACAATGAGCAGTTCTTC
TRBV5-6,TRBJ2-6,-,-,CASSRDTYPSGANVLTF,TGTGCCAGCAGTAGGGACACCTACCCCTCTGGGGCCAACGTCCTGACTTTC
TRBV7-9,TRBJ1-5,TRBD1,-,CASSLETGGMHF,TGTGCCAGCAGCTTAGAAACAGGGGGAATGCATTTT
TRBV7-8,TRBJ2-7,-,-,CASSLGYTGDEQYF,TGTGCCAGCAGCTTAGGGTATACGGGGGACGAGCAGTACTTC
TRBV6-2/TRBV6-3,TRBJ2-7,TRBD1,-,CASSYSPRGPSYEQYF,TGTGCCAGCAGTTATTCCCCAAGGGGGCCGTCCTACGAGCAGTACTTC
TRBV18,TRBJ2-5,-,-,CATTEQETQYF,TGTGCGACGACAGAGCAAGAGACCCAGTACTTC
TRBV5-1,TRBJ2-6,TRBD1,-,CASSGTGPLSYGANVLTF,TGCGCCAGCAGCGGGACAGGACCCCTTTCCTATGGGGCCAACGTCCTGACTTTC
TRBV7-8,TRBJ2-1,TRBD2,-,CASSLTPGGTYNEQFF,TGTGCCAGCAGCTTAACTCCCGGGGGGACCTACAATGAGCAGTTCTTC
TRBV6-1,TRBJ2-2,-,-,CASSEFAAATRGELFF,TGTGCCAGCAGTGAGTTCGCGGCAGCAACCCGCGGGGAGCTGTTTTTT
TRBV5-1,TRBJ1-5,-,-,CASSLRGALSNQPQHF,TGCGCCAGCAGCTTGCGGGGGGCCCTTAGCAATCAGCCCCAGCATTTT
TRBV2,TRBJ1-4,-,once,CASRDQSRGDEKLFF,TGTGCCAGCAGAGACCAAAGCCGGGGGGATGAAAAACTGTTTTTT
TRBV12-3/TRBV12-4,TRBJ2-5,TRBD1,-,CASSQTGAETQYF,TGTGCCAGCAGCCAGACAGGGGCAGAGACCCAGTACTTC
TRBV2,TRBJ1-2,TRBD1,many,CASDETGQGYTF,TGTGCCAGCGACGAGACAGGGCAAGGCTACACCTTC
TRBV11-2,TRBJ1-6,TRBD1,-,CASSHKTGRDYNSPLHF,TGTGCCAGCAGCCACAAGACAGGGAGAGACTATAATTCACCCCTCCACTTT
TRBV7-3,TRBJ1-2,-,few,CASSPGASGGYTF,TGTGCCAGCAGCCCAGGGGCCTCAGGAGGCTACACCTTC
TRBV9,TRBJ2-1,-,-,CASSVATSSEQFF,TGTGCCAGCAGCGTAGCCACTAGCTCTGAGCAGTTCTTC
TRBV28,TRBJ2-3,-,-,CASDEWTALNTDTQYF,TGTGCCAGCGACGAATGGACAGCATTAAACACAGATACGCAGTATTTT
TRBV6-5,TRBJ2-7,TRBD1,once,CASRTGGRYEQYF,TGTGCCAGCAGGACAGGGGGCAGGTACGAGCAGTACTTC
TRBV7-4,TRBJ2-3,-,-,CASSPPRCTQYF,TGTGCCAGCAGCCCCCCGAGATGTACGCAGTATTTT
TRBV28,TRBJ2-1,-,-,CASSLYRDAYNEQFF,TGTGCCAGCAGTTTGTACAGGGACGCCTACAATGAGCAGTTCTTC
TRBV5-4,TRBJ2-2,-,-,CASSPLGGGTGELFF,TGTGCCAGCAGCCCGCTGGGGGGAGGCACCGGGGAGCTGTTTTTT
TRBV5-1,TRBJ2-1,TRBD1,-,CASSSTGTGGVNEQFF,TGCGCCAGCAGCTCCACCGGGACAGGGGGAGTTAATGAGCAGTTCTTC
TRBV18,TRBJ2-1,TRBD2,-,CASSPSRLAANYNEQFF,TGTGCCAGCTCACCAAGCAGACTAGCGGCGAACTACAATGAGCAGTTCTTC
TRBV13,TRBJ1-1,-,once,CASSLEGVGNTEAFF,TGTGCCAGCAGCTTAGAGGGGGTGGGAAACACTGAAGCTTTCTTT
TRBV27,TRBJ2-5,TRBD2,-,CASSSQRGGRETQYF,TGTGCCAGCAGTTCTCAGCGGGGGGGCCGGGAGACCCAGTACTTC
TRBV21-1,TRBJ2-3,-,-,CASSRHPGQGGDTQYF,TGTGCCAGCAGCAGACACCCGGGACAGGGAGGCGATACGCAGTATTTT
TRBV13,TRBJ2-3,-,-,CASSLQWAGQYF,TGTGCCAGCAGTCTCCAGTGGGCAGGGCAGTATTTT
TRBV19,TRBJ1-6,TRBD1,-,CASSVTGEDSPLHF,TGTGCCAGTAGCGTGACAGGGGAGGATTCACCCCTCCACTTT
TRBV28,TRBJ2-7,TRBD1,-,CASSPSDRAGEQYF,TGTGCCAGCAGCCCTTCGGACAGGGCAGGCGAGCAGTACTTC
TRBV4-1,TRBJ2-1,TRBD2,-,CASSQGLAVGNEQFF,TGCGCCAGCAGCCAAGGACTAGCAGTCGGCAATGAGCAGTTCTTC
TRBV9,TRBJ2-7,TRBD2,-,CASSLGGSGGVGYEQYF,TGTGCCAGCAGCCTAGGAGGAAGCGGGGGTGTCGGGTACGAGCAGTACTTC
TRBV3-1/TRBV3-2,TRBJ1-5,TRBD1,-,CASSPRSTGGVGNQPQHF,TGTGCCAGCAGCCCCCGATCGACAGGGGGCGTTGGGAATCAGCCCCAGCATTTT
TRBV5-1,TRBJ1-2,-,-,CASSLVPGSYGYTF,TGCGCCAGCAGCTTGGTTCCGGGGTCCTATGGCTACACCTTC
TRBV9,TRBJ1-5,TRBD1,-,CASSHTGDPNQPQHF,TGTGCCAGCAGCCATACAGGGGACCCCAATCAGCCCCAGCATTTT
TRBV6-2/TRBV6-3,TRBJ2-7,-,-,CASSRGGEQYF,TGTGCCAGCAGCCGCGGAGGCGAGCAGTACTTC
TRBV11-1,TRBJ2-2,-,-,CASSSRERKNTGELFF,TGTGCCAGCAGCTCCCGGGAGCGGAAAAACACCGGGGAGCTGTTTTTT
TRBV2,TRBJ2-2,TRBD1,-,CASPRGPQANTGELFF,TGTGCCAGCCCTAGGGGGCCCCAGGCGAACACCGGGGAGCTGTTTTTT
TRBV2,TRBJ1-2,-,few,CATRAGSYGYTF,TGTGCCACCCGTGCGGGCTCCTATGGCTACACCTTC
TRBV9,TRBJ1-5,-,-,CASSGSSDSSLLNQPQHF,TGTGCCAGCAGCGGAAGCTCTGACAGTTCGTTACTCAATCAGCCCCAGCATTTT